This T cell receptor beta chain was identified in a study of blood T cell repertoires in COVID-19. Study summary: Sites across the United States, Italy and Spain contributed samples from acute and convalescent COVID-19. T cells, B-cell-depleted T cells, or PBMCs supplied cDNA or gDNA.

This table comes from immunoSEQ multiplex PCR, and its TCRdb copy is limited to in-frame clones, with some not included. This table holds approximately 300,000 clones, about 80% found once. This clonotype was sampled from a person between 70 and 80 years old with COVID-19, enrolled during active disease. Material for sequencing was peripheral blood.

The CDR3 protein is CASSPGDGFSLFF. In nucleotides, the CDR3 is TGTGCCAGCAGCCCGGGAGACGGATTCTCCCTGTTTTTT. The chain has TRBV9 and TRBJ1-4, with D uncertain. V lost 4 bases, J lost 14 bases, and 18 bases lay in between. The CDR3 is 13 amino acids. The V gene's germline CDR1 is SGDLS and CDR2 YYNGEE.